Each of the 17 T cell receptor beta chains below was sequenced from the same sample in a study of blood T cell repertoires in COVID-19. Clones were sequenced by immunoSEQ multiplex PCR, and TCRdb holds only the in-frame ones, with some missing. The sample holds about 300,000 clones; roughly 84% are singletons and the top ten take approximately 1.5%. The sample taken for sequencing was peripheral blood. These receptors came from a human donor with COVID-19, enrolled during active disease. The donor label of this sample is uncertain.

The chain has TRBV6-5 and TRBJ1-2; D not certain. Germline CDR1 reads MNHEY; CDR2 reads SVGAGI. Trimming removed 0 bases at V and 2 bases at J, with 7 bases between. CDR3 length equals 14 residues. The CDR3 coding sequence is TGTGCCAGCAGTTACTCGACGGGGAACTATGGCTACACCTTC. It codes for CASSYSTGNYGYTF.

The gene calls are TRBV10-3 and TRBJ2-5, with 12 bases fitting TRBD2. CDR1 and CDR2 from the germline V gene are ENHRY and SYGVKD. V lost 5 bases to trimming and J lost 3 bases; unmatched junction nucleotides: 4. The CDR3 consists of 15 residues. The CDR3 region has the DNA TGTGCCATCAGTCTAGCGGGAGGGCCGGAAGAGACCCAGTACTTC. Its translation: CAISLAGGPEETQYF.

The chain is built from TRBV6-6 and TRBJ1-5; 7 bases are shared with TRBD1. V trimming: 5 bases; J trimming: 0 bases; junction bases outside the gene matches: 4. The CDR3 loop spans 15 amino acids. Germline V CDR1 and CDR2: MNHNY, SVGAGI (reference sequence). As DNA, the CDR3 is TGTGCCAGCAGTGGGACAGCGTATAGCAATCAGCCCCAGCATTTT. Its protein product is CASSGTAYSNQPQHF.

The rearrangement uses TRBV28 and TRBJ1-4; D is possibly TRBD1 (6 bases). Trimming cost V 3 bases and J 0 bases, with 11 bases left between them. The length of the CDR3 is 16 residues. The germline V gene encodes CDR1 MDHEN and CDR2 SYDVKM. CDR3 sequence: CASSLGGAATNEKLFF. CDR3 DNA: TGTGCCAGCAGTTTGGGGGGGGCTGCAACTAATGAAAAACTGTTTTTT.

This chain joins TRBV5-1 and TRBJ2-1, with a weak D call TRBD2 (6 bases). CDR1 and CDR2 (germline): SGHRS, YFSETQ. The CDR3 is 14 amino acids. V was shortened by 4 bases and J by 4 bases, with 12 bases between the two germline ends. CDR3 in amino acids: CASSRDFLYNEQFF. The CDR3 DNA reads as TGCGCCAGCAGCCGGGACTTTTTATACAATGAGCAGTTCTTC.

This clone was observed a handful of times. CDR3 protein: CASSLIELDNEQFF. CDR3 DNA sequence: TGTGCCAGCAGCTTAATTGAGCTAGACAATGAGCAGTTCTTC. The gene calls are TRBV7-9 and TRBJ2-1, with D unresolved. Trimming took 2 bases from V and 5 from J, leaving 10 bases between them. CDR1 and CDR2 (germline): SEHNR, FQNEAQ (reference sequence). This CDR3 has 14 residues.

V usage is TRBV28 and J usage is TRBJ1-2; D not certain. This CDR3 spans 12 amino acids. Germline V CDR1 and CDR2: MDHEN, SYDVKM. Trimming removed 5 bases from V and 4 bases from J, with 8 bases in between. The CDR3 DNA is TGTGCCAGCAGTCCGACTTTCTATGGCTACACCTTC. Its protein is CASSPTFYGYTF.

J is TRBJ2-7 and V is TRBV10-2, with TRBD2 matching over 7 bases. Germline V gives CDR1 WSHSY, CDR2 SAAADI. This CDR3 spans 14 amino acids. The V segment lost 0 bases and the J segment 9 bases; nucleotides outside the gene matches: 8. The CDR3 loop reads CASSESAASGGQYF. CDR3 in DNA: TGCGCCAGCAGTGAGTCGGCGGCTAGCGGAGGGCAGTACTTC.

This chain uses TRBV18 with TRBJ1-1; perhaps TRBD1 as D (6 bases). Between the trimmed V and J ends, which lost 4 bases and 3 bases, there was a span of 12 bases. The CDR3 is made up of 14 amino acids. In germline, CDR1 is KGHSH, CDR2 LQKENI. The CDR3 region has the DNA TGTGCCAGCTCACGCTCCGGGACACACACTGAAGCTTTCTTT. Translation: CASSRSGTHTEAFF.

This chain joins TRBV18 and TRBJ2-1; 12 bases are a match to TRBD2. The germline CDR1 and CDR2 sequences are KGHSH and LQKENI. Trimming cost V 4 bases and J 6 bases; bases outside gene matches: 4. This CDR3 spans 15 amino acids. CDR3 coding DNA: TGTGCCAGCTCACTTCGACTAGCGGGAGCCAATGAGCAGTTCTTC. Amino acid sequence: CASSLRLAGANEQFF.

The V call is TRBV29-1, the J call TRBJ1-1; D is uncertain. The ends were cut back, 0 bases at V and 3 bases at J, with 5 bases in the middle. The CDR3 extends over 12 amino acids. In germline, CDR1 is SQVTM, CDR2 ANQGSEA. The CDR3 DNA is TGCAGCGTTGAAGATCGCGACACTGAAGCTTTCTTT. Encoded protein: CSVEDRDTEAFF.

The V call is TRBV5-1, the J call TRBJ1-1; D gene uncertain. V lost 0 bases and J lost 5, with 11 bases in between. The germline V gene encodes CDR1 SGHRS and CDR2 YFSETQ. CDR3 length: 14 residues. The CDR3 sequence: CASSLGQRETEAFF. The CDR3 DNA is TGCGCCAGCAGCTTGGGGCAGCGGGAGACTGAAGCTTTCTTT.

This clone was picked up one time. The chain links TRBV27 to TRBJ2-7; D is uncertain. The germline CDR1 and CDR2 sequences are MNHEY and SMNVEV (reference sequence). The CDR3 is made up of 14 amino acids. V lost 4 bases and J lost 3, with 13 bases in between. CDR3 region: CASSSDVRGYEQYF. The DNA of the CDR3 is TGTGCCAGCAGTTCCGACGTTAGAGGCTACGAGCAGTACTTC.

This rearrangement joins TRBV27 to TRBJ2-3; D unclear. CDR3 length equals 14 residues. Germline CDR1 MNHEY, CDR2 SMNVEV (reference sequence). The V gene lost 10 bases and the J gene lost 0 bases, with 14 bases spanning the gap. The CDR3 sequence is CATHSYTSTDTQYF. Here the CDR3 DNA reads TGTGCCACCCACTCTTATACGAGCACAGATACGCAGTATTTT.

This rearrangement joins TRBV25-1 to TRBJ2-5; D gene unclear. This CDR3 is built from 17 residues. Looked up from germline, CDR1 is MGHDK and CDR2 is SYGVNS. V was shortened by 8 bases and J by 5 bases, with 27 bases between the two germline ends. CDR3 residues: CASAGRPLQPARETQYF. The CDR3 coding sequence is TGTGCCAGCGCTGGCAGGCCTTTGCAGCCGGCCCGGGAGACCCAGTACTTC.

In its sample, this clone was seen a few times. J is TRBJ1-2 and V is TRBV28, with 9 bases identical to TRBD1. Germline V gene sequence: CDR1 MDHEN, CDR2 SYDVKM. The CDR3 is 11 residues long. The CDR3 DNA reads as TGTTCATCCGGGACAGGGTACGGCTACACCTTC. The encoded protein is CSSGTGYGYTF.

The V call is TRBV25-1, the J call TRBJ1-5; D perhaps matches TRBD1 (6 bases). Trimming took off 8 bases at V and 3 bases at J, with 14 bases between the two ends. The germline CDR1 and CDR2 sequences are MGHDK and SYGVNS. The CDR3 spans 14 residues. The CDR3 bases are TGTGCCAGCGGGGGGAGGGGGGACAATCAGCCCCAGCATTTT. Translation: CASGGRGDNQPQHF.